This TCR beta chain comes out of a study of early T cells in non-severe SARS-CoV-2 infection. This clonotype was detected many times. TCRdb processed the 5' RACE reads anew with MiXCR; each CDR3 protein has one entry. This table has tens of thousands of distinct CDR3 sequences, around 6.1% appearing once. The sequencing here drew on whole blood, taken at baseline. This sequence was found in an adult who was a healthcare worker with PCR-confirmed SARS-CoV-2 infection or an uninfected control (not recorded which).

CDR3 in DNA: TGTGCCACCAGCAGTCAAGAGGTGTCCCAGTACTTC. Translation gives CATSSQEVSQYF. This rearrangement joins TRBV15 to TRBJ2-5; D is unresolved. Germline V CDR1 and CDR2: LNHNV, YYDKDF (reference sequence). Deletions cut 3 bases from V and 9 bases from J, with 11 bases between. The CDR3 extends over 12 amino acids.